The 17 T cell receptor beta chains in this list originate from one sample, sequenced in a study of T cell responses to AZD1222 COVID-19 vaccine (dated by TCRdb to about 2021). The time point label, as the study defines it: baseline before first vaccination. Receptor amplification or capture employed the immunoSEQ multiplex PCR assay. The table was pulled from immuneACCESS by TCRdb, which kept in-frame rearrangements only. Such tables lose some clones; where checked, under half of the loss comes from unresolved V genes, and the rest has no known cause. Recorded for this sample are about 150,000 clones; 92% of them occurred a single time. The ten largest clones take up about 3.7% of the sample. The starting material was peripheral blood, obtained on day 0 of AZD1222 vaccination. The receptors originated from an adult in good health.

The rearrangement links TRBV7-2 to TRBJ2-4; 9 bases map to TRBD2. The ends lost 1 base at V and 6 bases at J; junction bases unmatched: 7. The CDR3 runs to 16 residues. Germline V lookup: CDR1 SGHTA, CDR2 FQGNSA. The CDR3 bases are TGTGCCAGCAGCTTAGATTTGAGCGGGAGGAGAAACATTCAGTACTTC. Its protein is CASSLDLSGRRNIQYF.

The rearrangement uses TRBV12-3 or TRBV12-4 and TRBJ1-2; D is undetermined. The ends were cut back, 3 bases at V and 5 bases at J, with 7 bases in the middle. The CDR3 covers 12 residues. The CDR3 bases are TGTGCCAGCAGTTTGGGATGGTATGGCTACACCTTC. Its protein is CASSLGWYGYTF.

This chain connects TRBV7-2 to TRBJ2-1; the D is unclear. The CDR3 is made up of 14 amino acids. V gave up 1 base and J gave up 6 bases, with 10 bases separating them. Germline V gene data show CDR1 as SGHTA and CDR2 as FQGNSA. CDR3 sequence (DNA): TGTGCCAGCAGCTTAGGACTTAGAGGCAATGAGCAGTTCTTC. Translated: CASSLGLRGNEQFF.

This rearrangement joins TRBV7-2 to TRBJ2-3, with 11 bases matching TRBD1. V shed 3 bases, J shed 6 bases, and the junction held 5 bases outside the gene matches. CDR1 and CDR2 from the germline V gene are SGHTA and FQGNSA. CDR3 size: 15 residues. The CDR3 region has the DNA TGTGCCAGCAGCTTCCGGGACAGGGGGTGGGATACGCAGTATTTT. It is translated as CASSFRDRGWDTQYF.

This clone showed up just once. V is TRBV11-2 and J is TRBJ2-3; D might be TRBD1 (6 bases). The ends were cut back, 1 base at V and 1 base at J, with 15 bases in the middle. CDR3 length equals 17 residues. Germline V lookup: CDR1 SGHAT, CDR2 FQNNGV. CDR3 coding DNA: TGTGCCAGCAGCTTAGGAACAGGGTGGAGCGGCACAGATACGCAGTATTTT. Protein: CASSLGTGWSGTDTQYF.

The chain recombines TRBV27 with TRBJ1-5; D uncertain. Trimming removed 3 bases from V and 5 bases from J, with 8 bases in between. Germline loops: CDR1 MNHEY, CDR2 SMNVEV (reference sequence). This CDR3 comprises 13 residues. Written as DNA, the CDR3 is TGTGCCAGCAGTTTTTTTTTAGATCAGCCCCAGCATTTT. This translates into CASSFFLDQPQHF.

This clone appeared once. CDR3 coding DNA: TGTGCCAGCAGTCAACCTTCGGCAGGCCGCACAGATACGCAGTATTTT. Its protein product is CASSQPSAGRTDTQYF. The rearrangement links TRBV7-2 to TRBJ2-3; D is undetermined. Germline-derived CDR1 and CDR2 are SGHTA and FQGNSA. The length of the CDR3 is 16 residues. Trimming left V 6 bases short and J 1 base short, with 17 bases between.

CDR3 amino acids: CASSTRPGPGELFF. The CDR3 region has the DNA TGTGCCAGCAGCACACGCCCGGGGCCCGGGGAGCTGTTTTTT. The rearrangement links TRBV14 to TRBJ2-2; TRBD1 or TRBD2 may be the D gene (5 bases each). CDR1 is SGHDN and CDR2 is FVKESK in the germline V gene. This CDR3 is built from 14 residues. V lost 5 bases, J lost 6 bases, and 13 bases lay in between.

The chain has TRBV12-3 or TRBV12-4 and TRBJ1-2; no firm D call. The length of the CDR3 is 13 residues. V gave up 6 bases and J gave up 4 bases, with 12 bases separating them. Written as DNA, the CDR3 is TGTGCCAGCAGCCTCACCCCTTTCTATGGCTACACCTTC. Its protein product is CASSLTPFYGYTF.

The chain employs TRBV4-3 and TRBJ1-2; a possible D gene is TRBD1 (5 bases). V lost 0 bases to trimming and J lost 6 bases, with 14 bases between them. The CDR3 is 15 residues long. The germline V gene encodes CDR1 LGHNA and CDR2 YSLEER. The DNA for the CDR3 is TGCGCCAGCAGCCAAGAACACAGGAGGACTCATGGCTACACCTTC. Encoded protein: CASSQEHRRTHGYTF.

This chain connects TRBV29-1 to TRBJ1-3, with TRBD1 matching over 7 bases. The CDR3 spans 17 residues. Trimming at V came to 4 bases and at J to 3 bases, leaving 15 bases not matched to a gene. The germline CDR1 and CDR2 sequences are SQVTM and ANQGSEA. The CDR3 spells CSVGGVQGGIGGNTIYF. In DNA form, the CDR3 reads TGCAGCGTTGGAGGGGTTCAGGGGGGGATTGGTGGAAACACCATATATTTT.

The CDR3, as DNA: TGTGCGGAGACAGGGGGAATAGAGACTGAAGCTTTCTTT. Its protein is CAETGGIETEAFF. The chain carries TRBV21-1 and TRBJ1-1; the DNA was not used to check the table's D call, TRBD1. TRBV21-1 is tagged as a pseudogene. This CDR3 is 13 amino acids long.

This chain joins TRBV7-3 and TRBJ2-1; 11 bases line up with TRBD2. This CDR3 spans 15 amino acids. The germline CDR1 and CDR2 sequences are SGHTA and FQGTGA. V trimming: 5 bases; J trimming: 8 bases; junction bases outside the gene matches: 8. The CDR3 loop is CASSRSGRASDEQFF. CDR3 DNA: TGTGCCAGCAGCCGTAGCGGGAGGGCCTCCGATGAGCAGTTCTTC.

The rearrangement links TRBV6-4 to TRBJ1-1, with TRBD1 as a possible D gene (5 bases). V lost 6 bases and J 4 bases, leaving 18 bases between the germline ends. Germline assignment: CDR1 MRHNA and CDR2 SNTAGT. The CDR3 is made up of 15 amino acids. In DNA, the CDR3 is TGTGCCAGCAGAAGCGGGGGGAATACGGGCACTGAAGCTTTCTTT. Encoded protein: CASRSGGNTGTEAFF.

The sample holds one count of this clone. This chain connects TRBV28 to TRBJ1-6; D gene unclear. The germline V and J ends were trimmed by 3 bases and 1 base, with 4 bases remaining between them. The CDR3 contains 14 residues. CDR1 is MDHEN and CDR2 is SYDVKM in the germline V gene. The CDR3 protein is CASSLGSYNSPLHF. In DNA form, the CDR3 reads TGTGCCAGCAGTTTGGGGTCCTATAATTCACCCCTCCACTTT.

This clone was seen only once. The V and J genes are TRBV5-1 and TRBJ2-7, with 8 bases matching TRBD2. V gave up 3 bases and J gave up 5 bases; unmatched junction bases: 13. The CDR3 is 16 amino acids. Germline loops: CDR1 SGHRS, CDR2 YFSETQ. The CDR3 DNA reads TGCGCCAGCAGCTGCGCCCGGGGACTAGTTGTCCACGAGCAGTACTTC. Translating gives CASSCARGLVVHEQYF.

The V gene is TRBV19, the J gene TRBJ2-1, with D perhaps assigned TRBD1 or TRBD2 (5 bases each). V was shortened by 7 bases and J by 9 bases, with 16 bases between the two germline ends. CDR3 length: 13 amino acids. Germline loops: CDR1 LNHDA, CDR2 SQIVND (reference sequence). The CDR3 sequence is CASTTGPGGEQFF. In DNA form, the CDR3 reads TGTGCCAGTACCACGGGACCTGGGGGTGAGCAGTTCTTC.